These 3 T cell receptor beta chains came from one sample sequenced in a study of siplizumab effects on memory and regulatory T cells. Assay: immunoSEQ multiplex PCR; the TCRdb copy retains only in-frame clones and omits some. The table lists tens of thousands of clones, roughly 88% of them singletons. Material for sequencing was Tregs sorted from blood. The receptor set was obtained from a human donor in good health.

This chain joins TRBV9 and TRBJ1-2, with 8 bases lining up with TRBD1. The junction had 7 bases not matched to a gene; V was cut back by 4 bases and J by 8 bases. The CDR3 length is 13 residues. The germline V gene encodes CDR1 SGDLS and CDR2 YYNGEE. The CDR3 spells CASSPRTGNGYTF. CDR3 DNA sequence: TGTGCCAGCAGCCCACGGACAGGGAACGGCTACACCTTC.

There are a few counts of this clone. The genes are TRBV5-6 and TRBJ2-2; 8 bases match TRBD1. Per the germline V gene, CDR1 is SGHDT and CDR2 is YYEEEE. The CDR3 is 17 amino acids. Losses at the gene ends were 6 bases for V and 6 bases for J; bases not matched to a gene: 16. In DNA, the CDR3 is TGTGCCAGCAACTTCTTCCGGGCAGGGGGCGCGTCCGGGGAGCTGTTTTTT. Its protein product is CASNFFRAGGASGELFF.

V and J are TRBV6-6 and TRBJ2-7; 7 positions match TRBD2. Trimming at V came to 5 bases and at J to 0 bases, leaving 4 bases not matched to a gene. The germline gives CDR1 MNHNY, CDR2 SVGAGI (reference sequence). This CDR3 is 14 amino acids long. CDR3 loop: CASSRSGVSYEQYF. CDR3 bases: TGTGCCAGCAGTCGAAGCGGGGTCTCCTACGAGCAGTACTTC.